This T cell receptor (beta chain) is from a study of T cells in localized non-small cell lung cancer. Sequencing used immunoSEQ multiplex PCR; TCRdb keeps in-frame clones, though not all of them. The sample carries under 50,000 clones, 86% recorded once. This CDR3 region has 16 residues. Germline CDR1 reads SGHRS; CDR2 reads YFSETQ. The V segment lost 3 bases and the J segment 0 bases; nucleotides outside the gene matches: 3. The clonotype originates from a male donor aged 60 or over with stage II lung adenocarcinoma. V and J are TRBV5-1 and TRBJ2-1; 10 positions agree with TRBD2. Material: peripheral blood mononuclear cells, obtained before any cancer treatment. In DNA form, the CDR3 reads TGCGCCAGCAGCTATCTAGCGGGAGTCTCCTACAATGAGCAGTTCTTC. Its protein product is CASSYLAGVSYNEQFF.